The rows below give T cell receptor beta chains drawn from one sample of a study of blood T cells in healthy people across ages. TCRdb processed the 5' RACE reads anew with MiXCR; each CDR3 protein has one entry. The data show about 930,000 distinct CDR3 sequences, almost 30% seen once. The data also belong to a second study, concerning T cells of mothers and their children.

The sample comprised blood. Receptors were obtained from a woman between 40 and 55 years old in good health. CDR3s include the opening cysteine and the closing phenylalanine or tryptophan. Each record gives: D gene, V gene, clone size, J gene, CDR3 length, CDR3 DNA, CDR3 protein. D genes are given only for firm matches. Some rows mark clone size as missing; the rest say once, few, many or name a class of expanded clone.

.	TRBV29-1	many	TRBJ2-7	13	TGCAGCGTTTCCACAGGTGGCCCCTACGAGCAGTACTTC	CSVSTGGPYEQYF
.	TRBV4-3	many	TRBJ2-4	16	TGCGCCAGCAGCCAAGATCGACTGCTAGCCAAAAACATTCAGTACTTC	CASSQDRLLAKNIQYF
TRBD1	TRBV7-3	few	TRBJ1-1	16	TGTGCCAGCAGCTCGACTGGGGTAGGGGGCTACACTGAAGCTTTCTTT	CASSSTGVGGYTEAFF
TRBD2	TRBV20-1	.	TRBJ2-7	13	TGTAGAACCCTTGGGGAGGGAACCTACGAGCAGTACTTC	CRTLGEGTYEQYF
.	TRBV3-1	.	TRBJ2-3	16	TGTGCCAGCAGCCTCCCCGGTCAAGCTAGCACAGATACGCAGTATTTT	CASSLPGQASTDTQYF
TRBD1	TRBV10-3	.	TRBJ1-1	14	TGTGCCATTACTGTGGCAGGGGGGGACACTGAAGCTTTCTTT	CAITVAGGDTEAFF
.	TRBV2	.	TRBJ1-1	13	TGTGCCAGCAGTGAGGGCAGTTCCACTGAAGCTTTCTTT	CASSEGSSTEAFF
TRBD1	TRBV6-2/TRBV6-3	many	TRBJ2-6	18	TGTGCCAGCAGTTACTCCGGCCAGGGGGCCTCTGGGGCCAACGTCCTGACTTTC	CASSYSGQGASGANVLTF
.	TRBV4-2	.	TRBJ1-2	15	TGTGCCAGCAGCGTGGGGGCGGTGAGTGACTATGGCTACACCTTC	CASSVGAVSDYGYTF
.	TRBV7-9	few	TRBJ1-1	14	TGTGCCAGCAGCTCTCGGACGGGACACAGGAGAGCTTTCTTT	CASSSRTGHRRAFF
TRBD1	TRBV6-6	many	TRBJ1-4	16	TGTGCCAGCATGCCAGGGGGCGATCCAACTAATGAAAAACTGTTTTTT	CASMPGGDPTNEKLFF
.	TRBV5-1	few	TRBJ2-1	15	TGCGCCAGCAGCCGAGTGACCCCTACCTACAATGAGCAGTTCTTC	CASSRVTPTYNEQFF
TRBD2	TRBV20-1	many	TRBJ2-7	14	TGCAGTGCGAGAACTAGCGGGAGTTCTCACGAGCAGTACTTC	CSARTSGSSHEQYF
TRBD1	TRBV12-3/TRBV12-4	.	TRBJ1-1	13	TGTGCCAGCAGTTATGGGACAGGGAGGCCAGCTTTCTTT	CASSYGTGRPAFF
TRBD1	TRBV24-1	few	TRBJ2-1	17	TGTGCCACCAGTGATCCGGCACGCGGGACAGGGTCGGATGAGCAGTTCTTC	CATSDPARGTGSDEQFF
.	TRBV7-9	many	TRBJ2-5	13	TGTGCCAGCAGCTTTCCACCAGGGCAGACCCAGTACTTC	CASSFPPGQTQYF
TRBD1	TRBV11-2	.	TRBJ1-1	15	TGTGCCAGCAGCGACAGGGAGGGAATGTTCGCTGAAGCTTTCTTT	CASSDREGMFAEAFF
.	TRBV5-1	.	TRBJ2-1	17	TGCGCCAGCAGCTTGGAGGGCGGGCCTCCTAACCCTAATGAGCAGTTCTTC	CASSLEGGPPNPNEQFF
TRBD1	TRBV5-5	few	TRBJ2-7	16	TGTGCCGGCAGCTTGGATCCGGGACAGGGCCCTAACGAGCAGTACTTC	CAGSLDPGQGPNEQYF
.	TRBV20-1	many	TRBJ1-6	13	TGCAGTGCTTGGGGGTCCTATAATTCACCCCTCCACTTT	CSAWGSYNSPLHF
.	TRBV5-6	many	TRBJ1-1	15	TGTGCCAGCAGCTTGGGGTTCGTGTTGAACACTGAAGCTTTCTTT	CASSLGFVLNTEAFF
.	TRBV7-3	.	TRBJ2-7	16	TGTGCCAGCAGCTTAGGACCGGCCAGGTCCGCCTACGAGCAGTACTTC	CASSLGPARSAYEQYF
TRBD1	TRBV4-1	many	TRBJ2-7	17	TGCGCCAGCAGCCTCAATACTCAGGGGGTGATCTCCTACGAGCAGTACTTC	CASSLNTQGVISYEQYF
.	TRBV19	few	TRBJ2-7	14	TGTGCCAGTAGTTGGGGGACTCAAGCCTACGAGCAGTACTTC	CASSWGTQAYEQYF
.	TRBV4-3	.	TRBJ1-1	14	TGCGCCAGCAGCCCAACTCAGAGGGCCACTGAAGCTTTCTTT	CASSPTQRATEAFF
.	TRBV6-6	.	TRBJ1-6	13	TGTGCCAGCAGTTTGGGGATTAGGTCACCCCTCCACTTT	CASSLGIRSPLHF
TRBD1	TRBV2	.	TRBJ2-7	16	TGTGCCAGCGAATGGACAGGGAAAAAAAGCTCCTACGAGCAGTACTTC	CASEWTGKKSSYEQYF
TRBD2	TRBV6-4	many	TRBJ2-5	15	TGTGCCAGCAGTGACTCAGCGGGGGGCAAAGAGACCCAGTACTTC	CASSDSAGGKETQYF
.	TRBV5-4	many	TRBJ2-7	14	TGTGCCAGCAGACCGGGACCCGAAACCTACGAGCAGTACTTC	CASRPGPETYEQYF
.	TRBV20-1	.	TRBJ1-1	11	TGCAGTGCCAGACCCGGGGCCCAGGCTTTCTTT	CSARPGAQAFF
.	TRBV6-5	many	TRBJ2-3	13	TGTGCCAGCAGGCGGGACAGTACGGATACGCAGTATTTT	CASRRDSTDTQYF
.	TRBV28	many	TRBJ2-7	14	TGTGCCAGCACCCTTCCCGAGGGACCGCCCGTGCAGTACTTC	CASTLPEGPPVQYF
.	TRBV5-1	many	TRBJ2-1	16	TGCGCCAGCAGCTTGCTCTTTGTCCAGGGCCAAAGTGAGCAGTTCTTC	CASSLLFVQGQSEQFF
.	TRBV20-1	.	TRBJ1-1	14	TGCAGTGCTAGAGCCGGGACAAGAAACACTGAAGCTTTCTTT	CSARAGTRNTEAFF
.	TRBV20-1	many	TRBJ1-6	15	TGCAGTGCTAGAGGAGGGGAAGCCTATAATTCACCCCTCCACTTT	CSARGGEAYNSPLHF
.	TRBV4-1	.	TRBJ1-2	14	TGCGCCAGCAGCCAAGAATGGGACTGGGATGGCTACACCTTC	CASSQEWDWDGYTF
TRBD1	TRBV4-2	.	TRBJ2-5	15	TGTGCCAGCAGCACGGGACAGTTGCTCCAAGAGACCCAGTACTTC	CASSTGQLLQETQYF
TRBD2	TRBV3-1	.	TRBJ2-5	15	TGTGCCAACAGCCAAGTCAGAGCGGGGGGAGAGACCCAGTACTTC	CANSQVRAGGETQYF
TRBD1	TRBV12-3/TRBV12-4	few	TRBJ1-3	15	TGTGCCAGCAGTTCCCGGGACAGTTATGGAAACACCATATATTTT	CASSSRDSYGNTIYF
.	TRBV7-2	.	TRBJ1-5	15	TGTACCAGCAGCTTTGGGACGGGGAGCAATCAGCCCCAGCATTTT	CTSSFGTGSNQPQHF
.	TRBV6-6	many	TRBJ2-5	14	TGTGCCAGCAGTTCCACTAGTTGGAGGGAGACCCAGTACTTC	CASSSTSWRETQYF
.	TRBV6-2/TRBV6-3	.	TRBJ1-5	13	TGTGCCAGCAGTGTCCAGGCGAATCAGCCCCAGCATTTT	CASSVQANQPQHF
.	TRBV12-3/TRBV12-4	many	TRBJ2-5	10	TGTGCCAGCGCACAGGAGACCCAGTACTTC	CASAQETQYF
TRBD1	TRBV5-5	few	TRBJ1-1	14	TGTGCCAGCAGCTTGGTGGGACAGGGTACTGAAGCTTTCTTT	CASSLVGQGTEAFF
TRBD1	TRBV5-6	few	TRBJ2-7	15	TGTGCCAGCATCTCCAGGACAGGGGACCCCTACGAGCAGTACTTC	CASISRTGDPYEQYF
.	TRBV28	few	TRBJ2-7	12	TGTGCCAACAGTTCCGCTACCTACGAGCAGTACTTC	CANSSATYEQYF
.	TRBV5-6	few	TRBJ1-2	17	TGTGCCAGCAGCGGGGACAAGGGCAGGGAGGAGTCCTATGGCTACACCTTC	CASSGDKGREESYGYTF
TRBD1	TRBV5-1	many	TRBJ2-1	14	TGCGCCAGCAGCTTGGTGGGACAGGGATATGAGCAGTTCTTC	CASSLVGQGYEQFF
.	TRBV11-2	many	TRBJ2-3	15	TGTGCCAGCAGCCCCCGTGAGGGGTTCACGGATACGCAGTATTTT	CASSPREGFTDTQYF